The sequence of this TCR beta chain was determined in a study of T cell repertoires in cytomegalovirus infection. Study as a whole: Well-studied HLA-B-restricted epitopes and recently identified HLA-C-restricted epitopes of CMV were both used in the study. Public TCR beta signatures were indicative of both CMV infection and a matching HLA type.

This CDR3 is built from 18 residues. V shed 0 bases, J shed 0 bases, and the junction held 4 bases outside the gene matches. The germline gives CDR1 SGHRS, CDR2 YFSETQ. For this clonotype: Antigen specificity is unknown.

TCRdb re-called the reads with MiXCR, one entry per CDR3 protein. This table holds about 700,000 distinct CDR3 sequences, roughly 33% found once. Study-level points and caveats: The ex vivo response showed dominance by HLA-C-restricted CMV-specific TCR beta clonotypes.

The chain employs TRBV5-1 and TRBJ2-3, with 13 positions matching TRBD2. Sequenced here: cultured PBMCs, sampled from culture after CMV antigen stimulation. The sequence was collected from a human donor in good health (CMV status not recorded). Some clones in this sample may be carry-over from other donors' samples. In DNA, the CDR3 is TGCGCCAGCAGCTTGGGGACTAGCGGGGGCGTGAGCACAGATACGCAGTATTTT. Translating it yields CASSLGTSGGVSTDTQYF.